This T cell receptor (beta chain) comes out of a study of blood T cell repertoires in COVID-19. Turning to the study itself: T cells, B-cell-depleted T cells, or PBMCs provided the cDNA or gDNA that served as material.

Germline-derived CDR1 and CDR2 are MNHEY and SMNVEV (reference sequence). The CDR3 loop spans 13 amino acids. Trimming stripped 3 bases from V and 6 bases from J, with 11 bases between. In the authors' workflow: Amplification with reference gene primers provided the estimates of nucleated cell counts. Clones were read by immunoSEQ multiplex PCR, and TCRdb kept only the in-frame ones, dropping some. The V and J calls and the clone size are those of that table, but D and trimming were determined from the DNA. The profile covers 300,000 to 350,000 clones, with about 90% appearing a single time and roughly 2% taken by the ten largest.

Material for sequencing was peripheral blood. The TCR originated in a man in his late teens or twenties with active or convalescent COVID-19. The chain has TRBV27 and TRBJ1-2, with TRBD1 as a possible D gene (5 bases). The CDR3 nucleotides read TGTGCCAGCAGTTTTCAGGGAGGCGATGGCTACACCTTC. Its translation: CASSFQGGDGYTF.